This T cell receptor (beta chain) was profiled in a study of T cell responses to AZD1222 COVID-19 vaccine. Overall study: Analysis merged second doses at about 4 or about 12 weeks. Study-wide results and limits: With two AZD1222 doses given, Spike-specific TCR breadth and depth both rose. At baseline, just 5 or 6 AZD1222 recipients tested seropositive. Repertoires were obtained only post-peak T cell response.

A remark on this clone: Its specificity is unknown.

The CDR3 consists of 13 residues. V shed 7 bases and J shed 2 bases, with 13 bases lying between them. Per the germline V gene, CDR1 is SQVTM and CDR2 is ANQGSEA. Clones were read by immunoSEQ multiplex PCR, and TCRdb kept only the in-frame ones, dropping some. Of around 33,000 clones in the sample, approximately 91% were seen once. J is TRBJ2-3 and V is TRBV29-1; unclear D gene. Sequencing was performed on peripheral blood, taken on day 0 of AZD1222 vaccination. The receptor comes from an adult in good health. CDR3 residues: CSGGNGPTDTQYF. DNA for the CDR3: TGCAGCGGGGGTAATGGACCCACAGATACGCAGTATTTT.